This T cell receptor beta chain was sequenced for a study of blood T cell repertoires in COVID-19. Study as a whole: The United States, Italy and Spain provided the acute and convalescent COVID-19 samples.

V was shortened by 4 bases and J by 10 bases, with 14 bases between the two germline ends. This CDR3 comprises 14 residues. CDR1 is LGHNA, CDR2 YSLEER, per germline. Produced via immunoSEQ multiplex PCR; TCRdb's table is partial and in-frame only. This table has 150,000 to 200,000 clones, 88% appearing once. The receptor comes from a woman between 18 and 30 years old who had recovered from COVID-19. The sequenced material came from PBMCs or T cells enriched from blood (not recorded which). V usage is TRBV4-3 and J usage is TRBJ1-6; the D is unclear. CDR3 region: CASSLNKEVSPLHF. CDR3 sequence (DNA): TGCGCCAGCAGCCTAAACAAGGAGGTGTCACCCCTCCACTTT.